This entry is about one TCR beta chain. The assay was immunoSEQ multiplex PCR, and TCRdb's table has in-frame clones only and misses some. The data show 80,000 to 100,000 clones, around 87% seen once. This CDR3 region has 12 residues. The germline V and J ends were trimmed by 3 bases and 5 bases, with 6 bases remaining between them. Germline V gene sequence: CDR1 MNHEY, CDR2 SMNVEV (reference sequence). This sample was included in a study of blood T cell repertoires in COVID-19. The chain employs TRBV27 and TRBJ2-3; D gene ambiguous. The sequence came from a human donor in a cohort sampled during active COVID-19. The sample taken for sequencing was peripheral blood. The CDR3: CASSFPRDTQYF. CDR3 in DNA: TGTGCCAGCAGTTTCCCGAGAGATACGCAGTATTTT.